This T cell receptor (beta chain) emerged from a study of cytomegalovirus exposure and HLA in healthy donors. General study points: Among TCR beta chains, those listed as cytomegalovirus-associated numbered roughly 150.

This clone was counted a few times. Its antigen remains unknown. PCR employed 60 Vbeta and 13 Jbeta primers. Libraries were prepared by immunoSEQ multiplex PCR; TCRdb keeps only in-frame clonotypes and omits some of them. The table lists 95,000 to 150,000 clones, more than 55% of them singletons, with 1.5% to 1.7% in the top ten. Specimen: PBMCs. The clonotype originates from a man in his late teens or twenties in good health and CMV-seronegative.

Here the CDR3 reads CASSGQGTEQYF. In DNA, the CDR3 is TGTGCCAGCAGTGGACAGGGGACCGAGCAGTACTTC. This chain connects TRBV27 to TRBJ2-7; TRBD1 aligns across 9 bases. The CDR3 sequence is 12 residues long. In germline, CDR1 is MNHEY, CDR2 SMNVEV (reference sequence). V lost 5 bases and J lost 6; bases outside the gene matches: 2.